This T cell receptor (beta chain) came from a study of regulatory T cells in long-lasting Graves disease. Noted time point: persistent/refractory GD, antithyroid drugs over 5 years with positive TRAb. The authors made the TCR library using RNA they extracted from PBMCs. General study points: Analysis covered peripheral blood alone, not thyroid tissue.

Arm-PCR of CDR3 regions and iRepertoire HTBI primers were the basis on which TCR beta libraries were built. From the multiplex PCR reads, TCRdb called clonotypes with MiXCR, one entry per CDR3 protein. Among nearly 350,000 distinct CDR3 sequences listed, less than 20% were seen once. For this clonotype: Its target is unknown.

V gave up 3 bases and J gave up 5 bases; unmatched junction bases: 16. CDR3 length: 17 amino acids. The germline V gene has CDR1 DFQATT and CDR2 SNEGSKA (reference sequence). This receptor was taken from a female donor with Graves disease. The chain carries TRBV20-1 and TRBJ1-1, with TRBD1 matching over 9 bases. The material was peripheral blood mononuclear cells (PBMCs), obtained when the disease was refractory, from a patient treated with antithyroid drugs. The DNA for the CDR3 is TGCAGTGCTAGCCGGGGGCCAGACAGGGGGAAATGGACTGAAGCTTTCTTT. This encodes CSASRGPDRGKWTEAFF.